This TCR beta chain was obtained from a study of cytomegalovirus exposure and HLA in healthy donors. PCR employed 60 Vbeta and 13 Jbeta primers. Profiling relied on immunoSEQ multiplex PCR, and the TCRdb table lists in-frame clones only, not all of them. The data show 95,000 to 110,000 clones, with over 75% seen just once and 2% to 2.5% held by the top ten. The CDR3 extends over 13 amino acids. Germline-derived CDR1 and CDR2 are MNHNS and SASEGT. V gave up 4 bases and J gave up 8 bases, with 13 bases separating them. The J gene is TRBJ2-3, the V gene TRBV6-1; no clear D gene. Sample: PBMCs. The TCR originated in a young man in good health and CMV-seronegative. The chain's CDR3 is CASSANPRSTQYF. CDR3 nucleotide sequence: TGTGCCAGCAGTGCCAATCCTAGGAGTACGCAGTATTTT.